The 15 T cell receptor beta chains below come from one sample, sequenced in a study of CD8+CD57+ T cells in acquired aplastic anemia. CDR3 and TCR beta VDJ profiling relied on genomic DNA as the template. TCRdb reanalysed the reads using MiXCR and keeps one entry per CDR3 protein. Among around 430,000 distinct CDR3 sequences listed, approximately 32% were seen once. The patients chosen for sequencing had shown expansion of CD8+CD57+ cells (detected by flow cytometry). Sequenced sample: sorted CD4+, CD8+, or CD8+CD57+ T cells (not recorded which) from PBMCs. These receptors all stem from a human donor with aplastic anemia.

This clonotype was detected only a few times. The gene calls are TRBV19 and TRBJ2-2; 7 nucleotides match TRBD1. CDR1 LNHDA and CDR2 SQIVND come from the germline V gene (reference sequence). The CDR3 consists of 14 residues. J gave up 3 bases and V 8 bases, and 6 bases lay outside the gene matches. The CDR3 sequence: CASSEGAYTGELFF. DNA of the CDR3: TGTGCCAGTTCTGAGGGGGCGTACACCGGGGAGCTGTTTTTT. The complete variable domain, with remaining parts taken from reference TRBV19 and TRBJ2-2, reads DGGITQSPKYLFRKEGQNVTLSCEQNLNHDAMYWYRQDPGQGLRLIYYSQIVNDFQKGDIAEGYSVSREKKESFPLTVTSAQKNPTAFYLCASSEGAYTGELFFGEGSRLTVL.

This clonotype was picked up many times. The chain combines TRBV7-2 with TRBJ1-1, with no clear D. The germline CDR1 and CDR2 sequences are SGHTA and FQGNSA. The germline V and J ends were trimmed by 0 bases and 1 base, with 6 bases remaining between them. The CDR3 loop spans 14 amino acids. In nucleotides, the CDR3 is TGTGCCAGCAGCTTAGCGAGTTCGAACACTGAAGCTTTCTTT. It yields the protein CASSLASSNTEAFF.

The chain uses TRBV11-2 and TRBJ2-2, with D perhaps given as TRBD1 or TRBD2 (5 bases each). V was shortened by 7 bases and J by 3 bases, with 18 bases between the two germline ends. The CDR3 consists of 16 residues. Germline V gene sequence: CDR1 SGHAT, CDR2 FQNNGV. The CDR3 region has the DNA TGTGCCAGCATCCCCTTGGGACGACGGGACACCGGGGAGCTGTTTTTT. The encoded protein is CASIPLGRRDTGELFF.

There are many counts of this clonotype. The chain combines TRBV2 with TRBJ2-2; D is ambiguous. The CDR3 has 15 amino acids. Looked up from germline, CDR1 is SNHLY and CDR2 is FYNNEI. V lost 4 bases, J lost 3 bases, and 12 bases lay in between. The CDR3 bases are TGTGCCAGCAGTGGACCGGGTGGCGACACCGGGGAGCTGTTTTTT. This codes for CASSGPGGDTGELFF.

This clonotype was detected ten times or more. This chain connects TRBV6-1 to TRBJ1-5; D not certain. This CDR3 spans 15 amino acids. Trimming removed 4 bases from V and 3 bases from J, with 13 bases in between. The germline gives CDR1 MNHNS, CDR2 SASEGT. The CDR3 protein is CASSADGFYNQPQHF. For the CDR3, the DNA is TGTGCCAGCAGTGCCGACGGGTTCTACAATCAGCCCCAGCATTTT.

This clonotype was found a few times. This sequence joins TRBV19 and TRBJ1-4; D is unresolved. The CDR3 contains 15 residues. Deletions cut 4 bases from V and 8 bases from J, with 17 bases between. From germline, CDR1 is LNHDA and CDR2 SQIVND (reference sequence). The DNA for the CDR3 is TGTGCCAGTAGTAGAAAGGACCGCATTAGGGAAAAACTGTTTTTT. This codes for CASSRKDRIREKLFF.

The rearrangement links TRBV9 to TRBJ2-1; 10 bases line up with TRBD2. Germline-derived CDR1 and CDR2 are SGDLS and YYNGEE. The length of the CDR3 is 15 residues. Unmatched junction bases numbered 4, after V lost 4 bases and J lost 3 bases. CDR3 protein: CASSRRTSGYNEQFF. For the CDR3, the DNA is TGTGCCAGCAGCCGTCGGACTAGCGGCTACAATGAGCAGTTCTTC.

V and J are TRBV4-1 and TRBJ1-4; D uncertain. CDR3 size: 16 residues. Germline CDR1 and CDR2: MGHRA and YSYEKL. Between the trimmed V and J ends, which lost 1 base and 5 bases, there was a span of 14 bases. CDR3 amino acids: CASSQVYSRSNEKLFF. The CDR3 nucleotides are TGCGCCAGCAGCCAAGTGTACTCCAGGTCAAATGAAAAACTGTTTTTT.

This chain joins TRBV10-2 and TRBJ2-3; 12 nucleotides line up with TRBD2. J gave up 5 bases and V 6 bases, and 15 bases lay outside the gene matches. The CDR3 runs 18 residues. Germline V gene sequence: CDR1 WSHSY, CDR2 SAAADI. Here the CDR3 DNA reads TGCGCCAGCAGCGACGGACTAGCGGGAAGGAGTCCCCAAGATACGCAGTATTTT. Protein: CASSDGLAGRSPQDTQYF.

This clonotype was recorded many times. The chain couples TRBV24-1 to TRBJ1-2, with 7 bases matching TRBD1. Per germline, CDR1 KGHDR and CDR2 SFDVKD. Trimming removed 7 bases from V and 8 bases from J; junction bases left unmatched: 3. The CDR3 spans 11 residues. CDR3 nucleotide sequence: TGTGCCACCAGCGGAGGGGGCGGCTACACCTTC. Protein sequence: CATSGGGGYTF.

J is TRBJ1-1 and V is TRBV7-2, with D perhaps matching TRBD1 (5 bases). Trimming stripped 0 bases from V and 2 bases from J, with 16 bases between. Germline-derived CDR1 and CDR2 are SGHTA and FQGNSA. The CDR3 has 17 amino acids. Here the CDR3 DNA reads TGTGCCAGCAGCTTAGCGTTTTTTGGGACGTCAAACACTGAAGCTTTCTTT. Amino acids: CASSLAFFGTSNTEAFF.

CDR3 bases: TGTGCCATCAGTGAAGTACAGGGGAACACTGAAGCTTTCTTT. Translating it yields CAISEVQGNTEAFF. This chain uses TRBV10-3 with TRBJ1-1, with a possible D match to TRBD1 (6 bases). The CDR3 is 14 amino acids. CDR1 is ENHRY, CDR2 SYGVKD, per germline. Trimming removed 3 bases from V and 1 base from J, with 9 bases in between.

This clonotype was seen ten or more times. The V and J genes are TRBV7-2 and TRBJ2-7, with 13 bases aligning to TRBD2. V lost 0 bases, J lost 3 bases, and 5 bases stayed unmatched. CDR3 length equals 17 residues. Per the germline V gene, CDR1 is SGHTA and CDR2 is FQGNSA. The CDR3 nucleotides are TGTGCCAGCAGCTTAGCCGGACTAGCGGGAGATCACTACGAGCAGTACTTC. This gives the protein CASSLAGLAGDHYEQYF.

This clonotype has a count of ten or more. The V call is TRBV7-9, the J call TRBJ1-1; D is unclear. The V and J ends lost 5 bases and 1 base respectively, with 8 bases between them. The CDR3 spans 13 residues. In germline, CDR1 is SEHNR, CDR2 FQNEAQ (reference sequence). CDR3 DNA sequence: TGTGCCAGCAGCCCAGGAAAGAACACTGAAGCTTTCTTT. The encoded protein is CASSPGKNTEAFF.

This clonotype was recorded many times. The chain recombines TRBV19 with TRBJ1-3; D is possibly TRBD1 (6 bases). Trimming pared 7 bases from V and 2 bases from J, leaving 12 bases between. The CDR3 sequence is 14 residues long. The V gene's germline CDR1 is LNHDA and CDR2 SQIVND (reference sequence). The CDR3 DNA follows: TGTGCCAGTACCGTGGGGACAACTGGAAACACCATATATTTT. It encodes CASTVGTTGNTIYF.